This T cell receptor (beta chain) was profiled in a study of beta chain features in type 1 diabetes. Overall study: Researchers looked at some 99 million sorted cells across all samples.

Sorting based on CD45RO/CCR7/CD25/CD127/CD95/CD27 separated CD4+ naive, central memory, regulatory and stem cell-like memory cells. What was sequenced were expressed TCRB transcripts, since all of the isolated RNA had been reverse transcribed. The assay was immunoSEQ multiplex PCR, and TCRdb's table has in-frame clones only and misses some. The repertoire holds around 400,000 clones, with over 9.5% as singletons. Sequenced sample: naive CD4+ T cells from blood. The sequence was collected from a man aged 18 to 35 in good health.

The CDR3 sequence is CASSRDRSSYEQYF. The CDR3 bases are TGTGCCAGCAGCCGTGACAGGAGCTCCTACGAGCAGTACTTC. The V and J genes are TRBV6-5 and TRBJ2-7; a possible D gene is TRBD1 (6 bases). Per germline, CDR1 MNHEY and CDR2 SVGAGI. Trimming removed 6 bases at V and 0 bases at J, with 12 bases between. The CDR3 totals 14 residues.